This T cell receptor beta chain came from a study of T cell repertoires in cytomegalovirus infection. Study results and limitations: The cumulative frequency of public TCR beta families distinguished individuals who carried CMV together with the relevant HLA. HLA-C-restricted TCR beta clonotypes specific for CMV led the ex vivo response.

Germline values: CDR1 ENHRY, CDR2 SYGVKD. CDR3 length equals 16 residues. Trimming removed 3 bases at V and 0 bases at J, with 12 bases between. This clonotype has more than one count but fewer than ten. What it binds is not known. TCRdb re-derived calls from the reads in MiXCR, one entry per CDR3 protein. The profile shows about 740,000 distinct CDR3 sequences, roughly 36% of them singletons. The clonotype was recovered from a human donor in good health (CMV status not recorded). Some clones in this sample may be carry-over from other donors' samples. The V and J genes are TRBV10-3 and TRBJ1-3, with D perhaps TRBD1 (5 bases). The material sequenced was PBMCs. CDR3 sequence: CAISDSGLPSGNTIYF. CDR3 nucleotide sequence: TGTGCCATCAGTGATTCGGGGCTACCCTCTGGAAACACCATATATTTT.